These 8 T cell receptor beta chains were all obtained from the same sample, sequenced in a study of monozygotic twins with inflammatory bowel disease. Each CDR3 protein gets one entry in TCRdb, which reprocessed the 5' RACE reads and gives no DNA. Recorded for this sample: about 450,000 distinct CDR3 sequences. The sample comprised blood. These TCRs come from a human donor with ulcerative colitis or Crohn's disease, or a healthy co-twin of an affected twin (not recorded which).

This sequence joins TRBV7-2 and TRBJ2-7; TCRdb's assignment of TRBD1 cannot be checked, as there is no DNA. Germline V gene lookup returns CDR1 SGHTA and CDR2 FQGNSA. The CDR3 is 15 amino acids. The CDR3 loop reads CASSLAGGATYEQYF.

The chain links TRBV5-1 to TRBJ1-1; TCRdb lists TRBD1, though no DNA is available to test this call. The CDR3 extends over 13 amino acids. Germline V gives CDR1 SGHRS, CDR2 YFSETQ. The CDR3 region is CASSFRQGAEAFF.

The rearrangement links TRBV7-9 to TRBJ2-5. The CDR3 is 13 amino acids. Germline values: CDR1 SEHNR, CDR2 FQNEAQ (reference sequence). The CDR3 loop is CASSVGQWETQYF. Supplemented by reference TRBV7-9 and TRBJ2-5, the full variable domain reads DTGVSQNPRHKITKRGQNVTFRCDPISEHNRLYWYRQTLGQGPEFLTYFQNEAQLEKSRLLSDRFSAERPKGSFSTLEIQRTEQGDSAMYLCASSVGQWETQYFGPGTRLLVL.

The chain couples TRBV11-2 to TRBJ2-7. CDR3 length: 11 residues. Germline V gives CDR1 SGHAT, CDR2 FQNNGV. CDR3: CASRDFGEQYF.

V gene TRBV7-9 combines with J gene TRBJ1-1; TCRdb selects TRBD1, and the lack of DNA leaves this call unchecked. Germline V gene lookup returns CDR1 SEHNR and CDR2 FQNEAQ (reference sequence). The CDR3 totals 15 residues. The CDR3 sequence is CASTKSTGGNTEAFF. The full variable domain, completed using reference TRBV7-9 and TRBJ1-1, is DTGVSQNPRHKITKRGQNVTFRCDPISEHNRLYWYRQTLGQGPEFLTYFQNEAQLEKSRLLSDRFSAERPKGSFSTLEIQRTEQGDSAMYLCASTKSTGGNTEAFFGQGTRLTVV.

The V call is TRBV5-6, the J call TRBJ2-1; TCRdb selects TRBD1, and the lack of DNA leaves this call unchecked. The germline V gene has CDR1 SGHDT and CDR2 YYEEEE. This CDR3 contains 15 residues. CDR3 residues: CASNPMAGAYNEQFF.

The chain's CDR3 is CASSQGGTVQDQPQHF. The rearrangement joins TRBV4-1 to TRBJ1-5; the D gene TCRdb calls, TRBD1, cannot be checked with no DNA. Germline V lookup: CDR1 MGHRA, CDR2 YSYEKL. The CDR3 is 16 residues long.

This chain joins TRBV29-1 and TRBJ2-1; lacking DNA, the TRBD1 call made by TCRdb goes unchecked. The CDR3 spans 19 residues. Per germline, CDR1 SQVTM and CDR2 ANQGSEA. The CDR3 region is CSVEGIMVGRGGTYNEQFF.